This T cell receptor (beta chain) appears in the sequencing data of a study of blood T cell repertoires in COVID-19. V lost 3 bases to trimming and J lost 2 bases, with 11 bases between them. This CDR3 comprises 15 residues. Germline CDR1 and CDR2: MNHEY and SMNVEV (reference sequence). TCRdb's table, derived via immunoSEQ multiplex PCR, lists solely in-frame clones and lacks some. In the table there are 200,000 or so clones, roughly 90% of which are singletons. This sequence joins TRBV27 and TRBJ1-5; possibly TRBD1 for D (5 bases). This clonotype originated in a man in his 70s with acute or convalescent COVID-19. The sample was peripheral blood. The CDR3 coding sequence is TGTGCCAGCAGTTTCTACCGGGGGGGCAATCAGCCCCAGCATTTT. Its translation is CASSFYRGGNQPQHF.